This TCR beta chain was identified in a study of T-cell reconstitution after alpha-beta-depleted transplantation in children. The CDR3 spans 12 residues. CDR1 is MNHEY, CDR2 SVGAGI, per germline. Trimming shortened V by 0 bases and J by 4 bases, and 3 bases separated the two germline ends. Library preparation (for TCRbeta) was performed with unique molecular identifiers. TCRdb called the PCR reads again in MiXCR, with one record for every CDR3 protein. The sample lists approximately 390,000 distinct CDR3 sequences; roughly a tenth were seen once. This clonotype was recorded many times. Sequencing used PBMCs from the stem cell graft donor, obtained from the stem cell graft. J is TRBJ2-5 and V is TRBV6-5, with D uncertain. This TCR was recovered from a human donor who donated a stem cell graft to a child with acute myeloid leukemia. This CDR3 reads CASSYSGETQYF. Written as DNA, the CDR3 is TGTGCCAGCAGTTACTCGGGAGAGACCCAGTACTTC.